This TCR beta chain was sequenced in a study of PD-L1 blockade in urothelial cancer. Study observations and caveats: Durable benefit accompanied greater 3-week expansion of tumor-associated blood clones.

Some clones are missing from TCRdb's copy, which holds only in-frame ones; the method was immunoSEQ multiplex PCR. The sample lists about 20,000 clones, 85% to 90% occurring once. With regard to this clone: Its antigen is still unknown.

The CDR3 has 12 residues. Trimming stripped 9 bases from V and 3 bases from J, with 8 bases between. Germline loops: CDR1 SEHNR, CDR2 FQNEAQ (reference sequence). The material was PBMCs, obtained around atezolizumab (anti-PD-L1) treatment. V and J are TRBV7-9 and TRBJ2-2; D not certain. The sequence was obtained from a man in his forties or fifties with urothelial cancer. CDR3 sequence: CARSRDTGELFF. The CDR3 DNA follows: TGTGCCAGATCTCGGGACACCGGGGAGCTGTTTTTT.